A few counts support the clone carrying this T cell receptor beta chain. Its antigen is not identified. This sample was included in a study of T-cell memory formation after mild COVID-19. Study-wide findings and caveats: Pre-infection memory held some responding clones, suggesting pre-existing cross-reactive T cells responded.

TCRdb passed the 5' RACE reads through MiXCR, listing each CDR3 protein once. The sample yields about 270,000 distinct CDR3 sequences, roughly 18% seen once. Germline V lookup: CDR1 KGHSH, CDR2 LQKENI. The CDR3 sequence is 15 residues long. Trimming left V 3 bases short and J 0 bases short, with 11 bases between. The sample taken for sequencing was PBMCs or a T cell subset sorted from them (not recorded which). The receptor was derived from a man between 18 and 35 years old who had mild COVID-19 (a few samples of this study predate the infection). Cell type and time point are not known. J is TRBJ1-1 and V is TRBV18; unclear D gene. In DNA form, the CDR3 reads TGTGCCAGCTCACCGGTTTCGGATATGAACACTGAAGCTTTCTTT. Its translation: CASSPVSDMNTEAFF.